This T cell receptor (beta chain) was captured by sequencing in a study of cytomegalovirus exposure and HLA in healthy donors. This CDR3 has 13 residues. The germline V gene has CDR1 MDHEN and CDR2 SYDVKM. The V end was cut by 8 bases, the J end by 3 bases, with 13 bases between. A multiplex PCR was run with 60 Vbeta primers and 13 Jbeta primers. Data came from immunoSEQ multiplex PCR; TCRdb stores just in-frame clones and leaves some out. The sample holds roughly 150,000 clones; around 84% are singletons and the top ten take roughly 2.3%. This clonotype was obtained from a woman aged 18-29 years in good health and CMV-seronegative. Sequencing input: PBMCs. The gene calls are TRBV28 and TRBJ1-2; no definite D call. The CDR3 bases are TGTGCCAGCGCGCAGGTCCGATACTATGGCTACACCTTC. Translating it yields CASAQVRYYGYTF.